The sequence of this T cell receptor (beta chain) was determined in a study of blood T cell repertoires in COVID-19. The wider study: Samples taken during acute and convalescent COVID-19 were collected in the United States, Italy and Spain. Nucleic acid was either cDNA or gDNA, and it came from T cells, B-cell-depleted T cells, or PBMCs.

In its sample, this clone was seen once. As originally analysed: The assay estimated nucleated cells by amplifying reference gene primers. Using immunoSEQ multiplex PCR, the repertoire was profiled, and TCRdb retains in-frame clones only, with some absent. The DNA was the basis for D and trimming; V, J and clone size are from that table. The sample has some 260,000 clones; about 88% are singletons. The CDR3 consists of 18 residues. V was clipped by 8 bases and J by 0 bases; unmatched bases: 12. The sequence was collected from a woman aged 40 to 55 who had recovered from COVID-19. Material: peripheral blood. This chain links TRBV23-1 with TRBJ2-1; 11 bases agree with TRBD1. TRBV23-1 qualifies as an ORF whose function is uncertain. DNA of the CDR3: TGCGCCAGCCGCCGGGACAGGGGGGACCTGAGCTCCTACAATGAGCAGTTCTTC. Its translation is CASRRDRGDLSSYNEQFF.